The rows below give T cell receptor beta chains drawn from one sample of a study of T-cell memory formation after mild COVID-19. TCRdb recomputed calls from the 5' RACE reads with MiXCR, one row per CDR3 protein. This sample has 400,000 or so distinct CDR3 sequences, with 20% found just once. Specimen: PBMCs or a T cell subset sorted from them (not recorded which). These TCRs come from an adult woman who had mild COVID-19 (a few samples of this study predate the infection). Cell type and time point are not known. The CDR3 runs from the conserved cysteine through the conserved F or W. The order of the fields is J gene, V gene, D gene, CDR3 protein. D genes are given only for firm matches.

j_call: TRBJ2-3
v_call: TRBV5-6
d_call: TRBD2
cdr3_aa: CASRTTSGADTQYF

j_call: TRBJ1-1
v_call: TRBV29-1
d_call: NA
cdr3_aa: CSVDNPDLSYTEAFF

j_call: TRBJ2-1
v_call: TRBV5-1
d_call: NA
cdr3_aa: CANRRSPENNEQFF

j_call: TRBJ2-3
v_call: TRBV24-1
d_call: NA
cdr3_aa: CATSRGGTQYF

j_call: TRBJ2-3
v_call: TRBV12-3/TRBV12-4
d_call: NA
cdr3_aa: CASSSAARSTDTQYF

j_call: TRBJ2-2
v_call: TRBV6-4
d_call: NA
cdr3_aa: CASSDTATGELFF

j_call: TRBJ1-2
v_call: TRBV6-5
d_call: TRBD1
cdr3_aa: CASSPNAGQNYGYTF

j_call: TRBJ1-4
v_call: TRBV3-1
d_call: NA
cdr3_aa: CASSQGYGEKLFF

j_call: TRBJ2-7
v_call: TRBV20-1
d_call: NA
cdr3_aa: CSASDNTPYEQYF

j_call: TRBJ1-2
v_call: TRBV19
d_call: NA
cdr3_aa: CASVGGHVNGYTF

j_call: TRBJ2-3
v_call: TRBV24-1
d_call: NA
cdr3_aa: CATSDSDPITDTQYF